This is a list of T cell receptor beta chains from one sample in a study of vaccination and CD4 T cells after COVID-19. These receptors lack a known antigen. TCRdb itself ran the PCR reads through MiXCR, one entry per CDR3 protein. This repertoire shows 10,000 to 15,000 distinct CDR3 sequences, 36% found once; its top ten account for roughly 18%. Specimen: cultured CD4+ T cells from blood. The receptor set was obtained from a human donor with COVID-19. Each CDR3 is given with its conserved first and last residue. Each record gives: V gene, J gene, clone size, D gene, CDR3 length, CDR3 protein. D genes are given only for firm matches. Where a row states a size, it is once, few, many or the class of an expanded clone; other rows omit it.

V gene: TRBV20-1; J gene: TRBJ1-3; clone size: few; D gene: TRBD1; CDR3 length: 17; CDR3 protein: CSARDRNRGLSGNTIYF
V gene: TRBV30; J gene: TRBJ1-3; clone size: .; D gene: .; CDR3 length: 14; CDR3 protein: CAWSVKGAGNTIYF
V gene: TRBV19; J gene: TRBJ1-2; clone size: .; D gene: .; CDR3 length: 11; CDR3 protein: CASGTGLGYTF
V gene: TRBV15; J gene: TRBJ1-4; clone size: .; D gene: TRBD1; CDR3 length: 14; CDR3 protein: CATSREQGGGRLFF
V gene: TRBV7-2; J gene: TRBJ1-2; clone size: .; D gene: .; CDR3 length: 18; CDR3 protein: CASSITIRVSGATYGYTF
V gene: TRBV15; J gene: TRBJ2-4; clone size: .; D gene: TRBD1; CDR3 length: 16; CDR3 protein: CATSRSGQGAMNIQYF
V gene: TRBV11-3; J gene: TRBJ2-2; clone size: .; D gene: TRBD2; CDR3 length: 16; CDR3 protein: CASSYGSSGYTGELFF
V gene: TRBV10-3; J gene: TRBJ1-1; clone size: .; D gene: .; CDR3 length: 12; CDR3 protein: CAISETADEAFF
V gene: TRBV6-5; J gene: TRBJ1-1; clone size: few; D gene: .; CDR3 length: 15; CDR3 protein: CASSYSTAMNTEAFF
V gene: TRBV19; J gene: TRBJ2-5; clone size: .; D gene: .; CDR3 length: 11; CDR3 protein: CASIGGETQYF
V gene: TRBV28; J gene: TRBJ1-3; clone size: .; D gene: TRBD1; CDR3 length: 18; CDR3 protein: CASSLPPLDTGGPNTIYF
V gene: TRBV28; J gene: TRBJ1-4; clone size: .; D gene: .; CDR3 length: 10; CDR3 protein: CATRREKLFF
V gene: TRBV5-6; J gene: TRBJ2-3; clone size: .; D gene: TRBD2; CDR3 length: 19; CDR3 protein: CASSRYDPFGGGLSDTQYF
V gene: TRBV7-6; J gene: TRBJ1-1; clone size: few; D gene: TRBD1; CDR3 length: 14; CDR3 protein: CASSPGQGNTEAFF
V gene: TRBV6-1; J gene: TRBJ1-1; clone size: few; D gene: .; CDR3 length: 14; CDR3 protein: CASRSAGVGTEAFF
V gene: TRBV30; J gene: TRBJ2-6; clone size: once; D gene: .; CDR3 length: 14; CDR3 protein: CAWDRVSGANVLTF
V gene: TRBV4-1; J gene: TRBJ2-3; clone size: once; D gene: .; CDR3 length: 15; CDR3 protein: CASSQDSGGPDTQYF
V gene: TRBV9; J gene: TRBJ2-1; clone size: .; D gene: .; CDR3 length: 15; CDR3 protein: CASSYQANQGNEQFF
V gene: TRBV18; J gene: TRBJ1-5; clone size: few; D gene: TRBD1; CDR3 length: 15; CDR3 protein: CASSPDRGGNQPQHF
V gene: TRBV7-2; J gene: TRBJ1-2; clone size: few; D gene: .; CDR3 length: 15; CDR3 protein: CASSLGRDTLYGYTF
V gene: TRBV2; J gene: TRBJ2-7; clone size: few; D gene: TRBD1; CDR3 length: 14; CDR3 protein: CASSEQTGGYEQYF
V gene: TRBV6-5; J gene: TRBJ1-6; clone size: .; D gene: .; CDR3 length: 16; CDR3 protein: CASSYDRTVYNSPLHF
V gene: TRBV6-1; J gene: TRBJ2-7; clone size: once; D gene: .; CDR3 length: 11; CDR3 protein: CASRTGSEQYF
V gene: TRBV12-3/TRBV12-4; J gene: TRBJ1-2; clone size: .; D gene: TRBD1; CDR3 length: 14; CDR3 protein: CASSLGGGQGACTF
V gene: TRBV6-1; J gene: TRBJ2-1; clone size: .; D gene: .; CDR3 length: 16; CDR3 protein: CASSLRTRATYNEQFF
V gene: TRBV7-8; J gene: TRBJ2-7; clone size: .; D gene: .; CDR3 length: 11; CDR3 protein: CASSDNYEQYF
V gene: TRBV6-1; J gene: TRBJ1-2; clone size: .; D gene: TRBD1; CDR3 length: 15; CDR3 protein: CASSNYPGQGRGYTF
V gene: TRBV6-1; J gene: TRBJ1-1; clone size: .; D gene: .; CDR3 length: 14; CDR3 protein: CASSEEPGDTEAFF
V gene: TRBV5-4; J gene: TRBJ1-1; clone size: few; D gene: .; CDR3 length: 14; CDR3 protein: CASSLGAVGTEAFF
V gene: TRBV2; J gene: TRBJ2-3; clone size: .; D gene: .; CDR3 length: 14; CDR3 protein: CASLQGTSTDTQYF
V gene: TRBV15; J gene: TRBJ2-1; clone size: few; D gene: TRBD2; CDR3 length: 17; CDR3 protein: CATSRDRLSGGAREQFF
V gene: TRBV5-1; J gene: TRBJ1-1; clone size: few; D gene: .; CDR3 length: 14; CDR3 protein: CASSSRGGNTEAFF